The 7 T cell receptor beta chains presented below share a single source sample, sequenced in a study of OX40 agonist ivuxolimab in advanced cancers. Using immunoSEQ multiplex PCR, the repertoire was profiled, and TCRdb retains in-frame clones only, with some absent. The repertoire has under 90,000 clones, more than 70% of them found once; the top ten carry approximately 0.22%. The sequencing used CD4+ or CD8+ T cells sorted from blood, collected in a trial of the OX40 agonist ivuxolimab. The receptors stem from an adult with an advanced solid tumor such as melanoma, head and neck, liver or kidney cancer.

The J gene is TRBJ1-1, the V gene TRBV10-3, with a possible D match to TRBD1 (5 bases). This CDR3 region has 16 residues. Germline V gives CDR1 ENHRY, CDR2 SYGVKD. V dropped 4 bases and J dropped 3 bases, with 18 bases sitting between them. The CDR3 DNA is TGTGCCATCAGTGCGGGGATTTCCGGGACCTACACTGAAGCTTTCTTT. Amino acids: CAISAGISGTYTEAFF.

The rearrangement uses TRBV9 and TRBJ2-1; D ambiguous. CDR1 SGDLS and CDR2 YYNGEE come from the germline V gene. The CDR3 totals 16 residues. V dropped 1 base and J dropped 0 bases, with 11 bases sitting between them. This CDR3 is CASSVRAQVSYNEQFF. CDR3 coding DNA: TGTGCCAGCAGCGTAAGGGCGCAAGTCTCCTACAATGAGCAGTTCTTC.

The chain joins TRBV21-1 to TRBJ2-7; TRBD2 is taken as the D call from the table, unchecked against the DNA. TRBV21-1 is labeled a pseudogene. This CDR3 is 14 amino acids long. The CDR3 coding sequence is TGTGCCAGCACAGACAAGCGGGACAAAGACGAGCAGTACGTC. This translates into CASTDKRDKDEQYV.

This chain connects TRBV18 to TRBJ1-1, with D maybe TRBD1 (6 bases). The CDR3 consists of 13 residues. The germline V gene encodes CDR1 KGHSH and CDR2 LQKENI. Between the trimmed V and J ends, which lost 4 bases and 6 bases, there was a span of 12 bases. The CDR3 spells CASSRAGGSEAFF. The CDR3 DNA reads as TGTGCCAGCTCACGGGCGGGGGGCTCTGAAGCTTTCTTT.

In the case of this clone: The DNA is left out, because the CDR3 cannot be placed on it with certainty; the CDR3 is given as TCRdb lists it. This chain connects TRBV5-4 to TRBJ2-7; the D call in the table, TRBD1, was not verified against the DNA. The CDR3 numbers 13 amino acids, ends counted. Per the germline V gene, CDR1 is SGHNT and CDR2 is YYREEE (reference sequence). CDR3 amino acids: CASSLVGAGSEDV.

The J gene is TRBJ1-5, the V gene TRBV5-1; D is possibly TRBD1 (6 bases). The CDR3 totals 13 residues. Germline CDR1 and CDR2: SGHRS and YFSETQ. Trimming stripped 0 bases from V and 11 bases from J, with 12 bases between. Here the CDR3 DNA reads TGCGCCAGCAGCTTGGCCCCAGGGGAAGCCCAGCATTTT. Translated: CASSLAPGEAQHF. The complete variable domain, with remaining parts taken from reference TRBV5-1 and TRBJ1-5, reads KAGVTQTPRYLIKTRGQQVTLSCSPISGHRSVSWYQQTPGQGLQFLFEYFSETQRNKGNFPGRFSGRQFSNSRSEMNVSTLELGDSALYLCASSLAPGEAQHFGDGTRLSIL.

CDR3 sequence: CASSPKEFTDTQYF. DNA of the CDR3: TGTGCCAGCAGCCCTAAGGAGTTCACAGATACGCAGTATTTT. The chain joins TRBV7-3 to TRBJ2-3; no definite D call. From germline, CDR1 is SGHTA and CDR2 FQGTGA. The CDR3 totals 14 residues. Trimming pared 5 bases from V and 2 bases from J, leaving 11 bases between.